This T cell receptor (beta chain) was found in a study of HIV-infected patients and healthy controls. CDR1 is SGHAT, CDR2 FQNNGV, per germline. J gave up 2 bases and V 5 bases, and 7 bases lay outside the gene matches. The CDR3 runs to 15 residues. A single record per CDR3 protein comes from TCRdb applying MiXCR to the 5' RACE reads. In the table there are 15,000 to 20,000 distinct CDR3 sequences, approximately 16% of which are singletons. The sequence derives from a human donor in good health. The source material was CD8+ T cells from blood. The chain joins TRBV11-2 to TRBJ2-3; 7 nucleotides agree with TRBD2. The CDR3 spells CASSPLGDYTDTQYF. In DNA, the CDR3 is TGTGCCAGCAGCCCGCTGGGGGACTACACAGATACGCAGTATTTT.